This is a list of T cell receptor beta chains from one sample in a study of shared clonotypes between healthy human individuals. Generated by immunoSEQ multiplex PCR, the TCRdb table keeps only in-frame clones and is missing some. The repertoire has hundreds of thousands of clones, roughly 72% of them found once; the top ten carry 1.5% to 2%. The sequencing input was memory CD4+ T cells sorted from blood. Receptors originate from a woman younger than 45 in good health. The CDR3 runs from the conserved cysteine through the conserved F or W. A D gene is named only where the DNA matches it firmly. Rows give clone size only sometimes, using once, few, many, or a class for an expanded clone.

d_gene: TRBD1
v_gene: TRBV10-2
j_gene: TRBJ2-1
abundance: .
CDR3nt: TGCGCCAGCAGTGATCCCGGGACAGGGATATACAATGAGCAGTTCTTC
CDR3aa: CASSDPGTGIYNEQFF

d_gene: .
v_gene: TRBV28
j_gene: TRBJ1-1
abundance: .
CDR3nt: TGTGCCAGCAGTTTAAGAGTTCGGACTGAAGCTTTCTTT
CDR3aa: CASSLRVRTEAFF

d_gene: .
v_gene: TRBV7-9
j_gene: TRBJ2-3
abundance: .
CDR3nt: TGTGCCAGCAGCAAGCGCCAGGGGGGCGCAGATACGCAGTATTTT
CDR3aa: CASSKRQGGADTQYF

d_gene: .
v_gene: TRBV6-1
j_gene: TRBJ1-5
abundance: .
CDR3nt: TGTGCCAGCAGTGGCGCCTGGGGAGGGAAGGCGGGCAATCAGCCCCAGCATTTT
CDR3aa: CASSGAWGGKAGNQPQHF

d_gene: .
v_gene: TRBV4-1
j_gene: TRBJ1-3
abundance: .
CDR3nt: TGCGCCAGCAGTCCTAGAGGAGATGGACAGTTCTCTGGAAACACCATATATTTT
CDR3aa: CASSPRGDGQFSGNTIYF

d_gene: TRBD1
v_gene: TRBV6-5
j_gene: TRBJ2-7
abundance: .
CDR3nt: TGTGCCAGCAGTCGAACCGGGGACAGTGGCTACGAGCAGTACTTC
CDR3aa: CASSRTGDSGYEQYF

d_gene: TRBD1
v_gene: TRBV28
j_gene: TRBJ2-7
abundance: .
CDR3nt: TGTGCCAGCAGTTCCCGGGACAGGGCGCGTTTC
CDR3aa: CASSSRDRARF

d_gene: TRBD1
v_gene: TRBV7-2
j_gene: TRBJ2-7
abundance: .
CDR3nt: TGTGCCAGCAGCTTTCGGGGACAGGGGGCCTCTGAGGCCTACGAGCAGTACTTC
CDR3aa: CASSFRGQGASEAYEQYF

d_gene: TRBD2
v_gene: TRBV7-3
j_gene: TRBJ2-5
abundance: once
CDR3nt: TGTGCCAGCAGCTTAAGCGGGGGTCGGGAGACCCAGTACTTC
CDR3aa: CASSLSGGRETQYF

d_gene: .
v_gene: TRBV4-1
j_gene: TRBJ1-3
abundance: few
CDR3nt: TGCGCCAGCAGCCCAAAACGACTAGGGGCGGGAAACACCATATATTTT
CDR3aa: CASSPKRLGAGNTIYF

d_gene: .
v_gene: TRBV27
j_gene: TRBJ2-7
abundance: .
CDR3nt: TGTGCCCCAGGGGGGGCGGGCCTGTTCTCCTACGAGCAGTACTTC
CDR3aa: CAPGGAGLFSYEQYF

d_gene: TRBD1
v_gene: TRBV7-8
j_gene: TRBJ1-3
abundance: .
CDR3nt: TGTGCCAGCAGCTTAACAGGGGGCCTAGACACCATATATTTT
CDR3aa: CASSLTGGLDTIYF

d_gene: .
v_gene: TRBV5-5
j_gene: TRBJ2-2
abundance: .
CDR3nt: TGTGCCAGCAGCTTGGATGTCTACCACACCGGGGAGCTGTTTTTT
CDR3aa: CASSLDVYHTGELFF

d_gene: TRBD2
v_gene: TRBV4-1
j_gene: TRBJ2-5
abundance: .
CDR3nt: TGCGCCAGCAGCCAACCCGGGACTAGCGGGACCCAGTACTTC
CDR3aa: CASSQPGTSGTQYF

d_gene: TRBD1
v_gene: TRBV7-2
j_gene: TRBJ2-7
abundance: .
CDR3nt: TGTGCCAGCAGCGCAGTGGGACAGAAAGCCTACGAGCAGTACTTC
CDR3aa: CASSAVGQKAYEQYF

d_gene: TRBD1
v_gene: TRBV19
j_gene: TRBJ2-6
abundance: many
CDR3nt: TGTGCCAGTGACAGGGCCTACTCTGGGGCCAACGTCCTGACTTTC
CDR3aa: CASDRAYSGANVLTF

d_gene: TRBD2
v_gene: TRBV19
j_gene: TRBJ2-7
abundance: many
CDR3nt: TGTGCCAGCGGGACTAGCGGGCCCTACGAGCAGTACTTC
CDR3aa: CASGTSGPYEQYF

d_gene: .
v_gene: TRBV7-2
j_gene: TRBJ1-1
abundance: .
CDR3nt: TGTGCCAGCAGCACCCAACCGACCAGGGCTTTCTTT
CDR3aa: CASSTQPTRAFF

d_gene: .
v_gene: TRBV11-2
j_gene: TRBJ1-1
abundance: once
CDR3nt: TGTGCCAGCAGCCCTCTTTCCAATCCGGGCCTGAACACTGAAGCTTTCTTT
CDR3aa: CASSPLSNPGLNTEAFF

d_gene: .
v_gene: TRBV28
j_gene: TRBJ1-5
abundance: .
CDR3nt: TGTGCCAGCAGCTTGCAGAGGAGCAATCAGCCCCAGCATTTT
CDR3aa: CASSLQRSNQPQHF

d_gene: .
v_gene: TRBV27
j_gene: TRBJ1-1
abundance: .
CDR3nt: TGTGCCAGCAAAGGGGATGGGGCTGAAGCTTTCTTT
CDR3aa: CASKGDGAEAFF

d_gene: .
v_gene: TRBV29-1
j_gene: TRBJ2-7
abundance: .
CDR3nt: TGCAGCGTTCGTACCACCTCCTACGAGCAGTACTTC
CDR3aa: CSVRTTSYEQYF

d_gene: .
v_gene: TRBV28
j_gene: TRBJ1-5
abundance: .
CDR3nt: TGTGCCAGCAGTTTACTCCAGGGTGGCCAGCCCCAGCATTTT
CDR3aa: CASSLLQGGQPQHF

d_gene: TRBD1
v_gene: TRBV5-1
j_gene: TRBJ1-1
abundance: .
CDR3nt: TGCGCCAGCAGCGCACAGGGGGCGCGGACCACTGAAGCTTTCTTT
CDR3aa: CASSAQGARTTEAFF

d_gene: .
v_gene: TRBV6-4
j_gene: TRBJ1-5
abundance: few
CDR3nt: TGTGCCAGCGTAAAGAGGAGTTTATGGGTAATTCAGCCCCAGCATTTT
CDR3aa: CASVKRSLWVIQPQHF

d_gene: .
v_gene: TRBV6-1
j_gene: TRBJ1-2
abundance: .
CDR3nt: TGTGCCAGCAGTGTCCGAACCTTCAGCGGGTATGGCTACACCTTC
CDR3aa: CASSVRTFSGYGYTF

d_gene: .
v_gene: TRBV20-1
j_gene: TRBJ2-4
abundance: few
CDR3nt: TGCAGCCTGGTGTTCAAAAACATTCAGTACTTC
CDR3aa: CSLVFKNIQYF

d_gene: .
v_gene: TRBV6-6
j_gene: TRBJ2-2
abundance: .
CDR3nt: TGTGCCAGCCGAAATGATGCCACCGGGGAGCTGTTTTTT
CDR3aa: CASRNDATGELFF

d_gene: TRBD1
v_gene: TRBV29-1
j_gene: TRBJ1-2
abundance: few
CDR3nt: TGCAGCGTTGCTGGGACAGGGGTCTATGGCTACACCTTC
CDR3aa: CSVAGTGVYGYTF

d_gene: .
v_gene: TRBV6-6
j_gene: TRBJ2-1
abundance: .
CDR3nt: TGTGCCAGCAGTTACAATCGGGATGAGCAGTTCTTC
CDR3aa: CASSYNRDEQFF

d_gene: .
v_gene: TRBV18
j_gene: TRBJ1-1
abundance: .
CDR3nt: TGTGCCAGCTCACCGAACCAGTACAGCACTGAAGCTTTCTTT
CDR3aa: CASSPNQYSTEAFF

d_gene: TRBD2
v_gene: TRBV7-9
j_gene: TRBJ2-5
abundance: .
CDR3nt: TGTGCCAGCAGCTTAGACCGCGGGAGAGAGACCCAGTACTTC
CDR3aa: CASSLDRGRETQYF

d_gene: .
v_gene: TRBV5-1
j_gene: TRBJ2-3
abundance: few
CDR3nt: TGCGCCAGCAGCGAGAGAGATACGCAGTATTTT
CDR3aa: CASSERDTQYF

d_gene: TRBD1
v_gene: TRBV28
j_gene: TRBJ1-3
abundance: many
CDR3nt: TGTGCCAGCAGTCCAGGGACAGTAGAGCGGAACACCATATATTTT
CDR3aa: CASSPGTVERNTIYF

d_gene: .
v_gene: TRBV4-1
j_gene: TRBJ1-2
abundance: once
CDR3nt: TGCGCCAGCAGACAAATTACAGGGAACTATGGCTACACCTTC
CDR3aa: CASRQITGNYGYTF

d_gene: .
v_gene: TRBV28
j_gene: TRBJ2-7
abundance: .
CDR3nt: TGTGCCACCCGGGAAGCCGGTAGGGGAAACGAGCAGTACTTC
CDR3aa: CATREAGRGNEQYF

d_gene: TRBD2
v_gene: TRBV28
j_gene: TRBJ2-7
abundance: .
CDR3nt: TGTGCCAGCACGGAACTAGCGGGAGGGCTAGAACACGAGCAGTACTTC
CDR3aa: CASTELAGGLEHEQYF

d_gene: .
v_gene: TRBV5-1
j_gene: TRBJ2-2
abundance: few
CDR3nt: TGCGCCAGCAGCTTGGGACAGGTCGAAGGGGAGCTGTTTTTT
CDR3aa: CASSLGQVEGELFF

d_gene: .
v_gene: TRBV2
j_gene: TRBJ1-2
abundance: many
CDR3nt: TGTGCCAGCAGTGTCGGGGTCCCGCCGCAGGGTGGCTACACCTTC
CDR3aa: CASSVGVPPQGGYTF

d_gene: TRBD2
v_gene: TRBV6-4
j_gene: TRBJ2-1
abundance: .
CDR3nt: TGTGCCAGCAGTCCTCGGGCGGGAGTCGGGAATGAGCAGTTCTTC
CDR3aa: CASSPRAGVGNEQFF

d_gene: .
v_gene: TRBV25-1
j_gene: TRBJ2-1
abundance: once
CDR3nt: TGTGCCAGCAATGTGGCAGGCCTGGCGCGGTCGGAGCAGTTCTTC
CDR3aa: CASNVAGLARSEQFF

d_gene: .
v_gene: TRBV6-5
j_gene: TRBJ1-1
abundance: .
CDR3nt: TGTGCCAGCAGATTGTACCTCGGCACTGAAGCTTTCTTT
CDR3aa: CASRLYLGTEAFF